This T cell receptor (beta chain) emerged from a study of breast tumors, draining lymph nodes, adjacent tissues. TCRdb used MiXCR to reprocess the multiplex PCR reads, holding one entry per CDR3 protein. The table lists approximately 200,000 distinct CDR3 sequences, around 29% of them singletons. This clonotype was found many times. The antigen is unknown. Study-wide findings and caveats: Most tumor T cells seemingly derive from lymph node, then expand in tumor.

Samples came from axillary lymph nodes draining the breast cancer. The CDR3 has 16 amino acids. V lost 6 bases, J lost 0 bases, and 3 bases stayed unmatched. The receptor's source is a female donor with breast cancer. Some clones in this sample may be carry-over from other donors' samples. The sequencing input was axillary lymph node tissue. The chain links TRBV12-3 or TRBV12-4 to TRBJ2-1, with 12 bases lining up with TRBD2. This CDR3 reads CASSPSGRGSYNEQFF. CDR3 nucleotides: TGTGCCAGCAGCCCTAGCGGGAGGGGCTCCTACAATGAGCAGTTCTTC.